The 16 T cell receptor beta chains given below trace back to one sample, sequenced in a study of vaccination and CD4 T cells after COVID-19. Treatment here: approximately 10-day PBMC culture with coronavirus spike peptide pools or control peptides (ViraFEST assay). An Oncomine TCR Beta short-read assay was used to sequence the DNA from cultured CD4+ T cells. From the PCR reads, TCRdb called clonotypes with MiXCR, one entry per CDR3 protein. The table lists some 15,000 distinct CDR3 sequences, roughly 43% of them singletons, with roughly a sixth in the top ten. The antigens of these receptors remain unknown. Sequenced: cultured CD4+ T cells from blood. These receptors all come from a human donor with COVID-19.

This clonotype was seen more than once but under ten times. The chain is built from TRBV19 and TRBJ2-7; possible D gene TRBD2, 5 bases. V was shortened by 5 bases and J by 5 bases, with 10 bases between the two germline ends. The CDR3 covers 12 residues. Germline CDR1 and CDR2: LNHDA and SQIVND (reference sequence). This CDR3 is CASSSGSHEQYF. The CDR3 nucleotides are TGTGCCAGTAGTTCGGGGTCGCACGAGCAGTACTTC.

The chain combines TRBV24-1 with TRBJ2-1; 8 nucleotides line up with TRBD1. Per the germline V gene, CDR1 is KGHDR and CDR2 is SFDVKD. Losses at the gene ends were 3 bases for V and 9 bases for J; bases not matched to a gene: 12. The CDR3 is 16 amino acids. CDR3 sequence (DNA): TGTGCCACCAGTGATCCCCGGGACAGGCATCTCGGTGAGCAGTTCTTC. This sequence encodes CATSDPRDRHLGEQFF.

By sample share, this clonotype is medium-sized. V usage is TRBV7-6 and J usage is TRBJ1-5; no clear D. This CDR3 spans 15 amino acids. Trimming removed 1 base from V and 0 bases from J, with 7 bases in between. CDR1 is SGHVS and CDR2 is FNYEAQ in the germline V gene. CDR3 in amino acids: CASSLDKGSNQPQHF. The CDR3 coding sequence is TGTGCCAGCAGCTTAGACAAGGGTAGCAATCAGCCCCAGCATTTT.

The rearrangement joins TRBV20-1 to TRBJ2-5, with TRBD2 matching 10 bases. The CDR3 has 15 residues. The ends lost 1 base at V and 3 bases at J; junction bases unmatched: 5. The germline gives CDR1 DFQATT, CDR2 SNEGSKA (reference sequence). CDR3 sequence: CSARVSGGPEETQYF. CDR3 nucleotide sequence: TGCAGTGCTAGAGTTAGCGGGGGGCCCGAAGAGACCCAGTACTTC.

This clonotype came up a few times. This chain joins TRBV15 and TRBJ2-5, with D hard to call. Trimming took 4 bases from V and 4 from J, leaving 16 bases between them. Germline assignment: CDR1 LNHNV and CDR2 YYDKDF (reference sequence). CDR3 length equals 15 residues. The CDR3 sequence is CATSNVDRARETQYF. In nucleotides, the CDR3 is TGTGCCACCAGCAACGTGGATCGAGCTAGAGAGACCCAGTACTTC.

This clonotype is labeled large (0.1 to 1%). V gene TRBV7-8 combines with J gene TRBJ2-3; D uncertain. Trimming pared 5 bases from V and 1 base from J, leaving 10 bases between. The CDR3 contains 14 residues. CDR1 and CDR2 (germline): SGHVS, FQNEAQ. CDR3 region: CASSPPPGTDTQYF. DNA of the CDR3: TGTGCCAGCAGCCCTCCCCCAGGCACAGATACGCAGTATTTT.

V gene TRBV10-3 combines with J gene TRBJ1-5; D gene unclear. V shed 2 bases and J shed 5 bases, with 13 bases lying between them. The germline V gene has CDR1 ENHRY and CDR2 SYGVKD. This CDR3 comprises 15 residues. The CDR3 sequence: CAISERLQLDQPQHF. The CDR3 coding sequence is TGTGCCATCAGTGAGCGTCTACAGTTAGATCAGCCCCAGCATTTT.

The chain is built from TRBV7-2 and TRBJ2-5; TRBD2 matches at 15 bases. J gave up 4 bases and V 4 bases, and 7 bases lay outside the gene matches. Per the germline V gene, CDR1 is SGHTA and CDR2 is FQGNSA. This CDR3 has 17 amino acids. The CDR3 DNA reads TGTGCCAGCAGCTGGGGACTAGCGGGGGGAAGCAGAGAGACCCAGTACTTC. Its translation is CASSWGLAGGSRETQYF.

The V call is TRBV30, the J call TRBJ1-2; D is perhaps TRBD1 (5 bases). Germline loops: CDR1 GTSNPN, CDR2 SVGIG (reference sequence). V shed 0 bases and J shed 7 bases, with 6 bases lying between them. The CDR3 runs 11 residues. The CDR3 DNA is TGTGCCTGGAGTGTGGGGGGTGGCTACACCTTC. It translates to CAWSVGGGYTF.

J is TRBJ1-2 and V is TRBV20-1, with 9 bases identical to TRBD1. The CDR3 consists of 12 residues. V gave up 1 base and J gave up 10 bases; unmatched junction bases: 4. The germline V gene encodes CDR1 DFQATT and CDR2 SNEGSKA (reference sequence). The DNA for the CDR3 is TGCAGTGCTAGAGGAGGGACAGGGCCCTACACCTTC. Its translation is CSARGGTGPYTF.

DNA for the CDR3: TGTGCCAGCACCCTGGACAGATACAATGAGCAGTTCTTC. Encoded protein: CASTLDRYNEQFF. This rearrangement joins TRBV6-2 or TRBV6-3 to TRBJ2-1; weak D call: TRBD1 (6 bases). Trimming shortened V by 7 bases and J by 4 bases, and 11 bases separated the two germline ends. Per germline, CDR1 MNHEY and CDR2 SVGEGT. The CDR3 contains 13 residues.

The chain links TRBV12-3 or TRBV12-4 to TRBJ2-2, with D perhaps assigned TRBD1 or TRBD2 (5 bases each). CDR3 length: 14 amino acids. Trimming left V 5 bases short and J 1 base short, with 8 bases between. The CDR3 region is CASSRDGNTGELFF. CDR3 coding DNA: TGTGCCAGCAGTCGGGACGGGAACACCGGGGAGCTGTTTTTT.

The V and J genes are TRBV5-4 and TRBJ1-3, with 8 bases fitting TRBD1. CDR3 length equals 17 residues. V was clipped by 5 bases and J by 5 bases; unmatched bases: 15. Germline V lookup: CDR1 SGHNT, CDR2 YYREEE (reference sequence). For the CDR3, the DNA is TGTGCCAGCAGTTCGGGGACAGGCTTGGGGCCAAGAAACACCATATATTTT. Its translation is CASSSGTGLGPRNTIYF.

This chain connects TRBV20-1 to TRBJ2-7; 10 bases align to TRBD2. From germline, CDR1 is DFQATT and CDR2 SNEGSKA (reference sequence). Germline trimming cut 1 base from V and 6 bases from J; bases unmatched to any gene: 9. The CDR3 has 15 amino acids. The CDR3 bases are TGCAGTGCTAGAGTTGGACTAGCGGTAGTCGGCGAGCAGTACTTC. The encoded protein is CSARVGLAVVGEQYF.

V and J are TRBV7-3 and TRBJ1-1; D ambiguous. Germline V gene lookup returns CDR1 SGHTA and CDR2 FQGTGA. V was clipped by 5 bases and J by 0 bases, with 13 bases between them. The CDR3 runs 15 residues. DNA of the CDR3: TGTGCCAGCAGCCTTACCGGGATTATGAACACTGAAGCTTTCTTT. Translating gives CASSLTGIMNTEAFF. The full variable domain, completed using reference TRBV7-3 and TRBJ1-1, is GAGVSQTPSNKVTEKGKYVELRCDPISGHTALYWYRQSLGQGPEFLIYFQGTGAADDSGLPNDRFFAVRPEGSVSTLKIQRTERGDSAVYLCASSLTGIMNTEAFFGQGTRLTVV.

This clonotype has just a few counts. The rearrangement joins TRBV12-3 or TRBV12-4 to TRBJ2-5, with 11 bases lining up with TRBD2. The CDR3 is 16 amino acids. V dropped 1 base and J dropped 5; count of bases not matched to a gene: 6. This chain's CDR3 is CASSLVLAGGRETQYF. In DNA, the CDR3 is TGTGCCAGCAGTTTAGTCCTAGCGGGGGGCAGGGAGACCCAGTACTTC.